A single sample gave rise to the 17 T cell receptor beta chains below, sequenced in a study of T cells in localized non-small cell lung cancer. Profiling relied on immunoSEQ multiplex PCR, and the TCRdb table lists in-frame clones only, not all of them. The repertoire holds some 31,000 clones, with over 65% as singletons. The sequences come from peripheral blood, collected before any cancer treatment. The receptors originated from a male donor at least 60 years old with stage II squamous cell lung carcinoma.

The chain carries TRBV27 and TRBJ2-5; D may match TRBD1 or TRBD2 (5 bases each). Trimming left V 1 base short and J 4 bases short, with 10 bases between. CDR3 length: 14 residues. CDR1 MNHEY and CDR2 SMNVEV come from the germline V gene (reference sequence). The CDR3 nucleotides read TGTGCCAGCAGTTTATGGGGGAATAGAGAGACCCAGTACTTC. It translates to CASSLWGNRETQYF.

The genes are TRBV19 and TRBJ2-3; 7 nucleotides match TRBD1. This CDR3 has 15 amino acids. Germline CDR1 and CDR2: LNHDA and SQIVND (reference sequence). Trimming took 5 bases from V and 8 from J; bases not matched to a gene: 13. In DNA, the CDR3 is TGTGCCAGTAGTTCGACAGGGAGTGAAGGTGGTACGCAGTATTTT. This codes for CASSSTGSEGGTQYF.

The J gene is TRBJ2-7, the V gene TRBV4-1, with D possibly matching TRBD1 (5 bases). Trimming took off 0 bases at V and 0 bases at J, with 15 bases between the two ends. Germline CDR1 and CDR2: MGHRA and YSYEKL. This CDR3 is built from 17 residues. The CDR3 is CASSQEGAGLSSYEQYF. In nucleotides, the CDR3 is TGCGCCAGCAGCCAAGAAGGGGCAGGGCTAAGCTCCTACGAGCAGTACTTC.

This chain connects TRBV6-5 to TRBJ2-5, with D possibly TRBD2 on 6 matching bases. The V gene's germline CDR1 is MNHEY and CDR2 SVGAGI. Trimming left V 5 bases short and J 4 bases short, with 14 bases between. The CDR3 has 14 amino acids. CDR3: CASSPRGGGETQYF. Written as DNA, the CDR3 is TGTGCCAGCAGTCCCCGGGGAGGAGGAGAGACCCAGTACTTC.

The rearrangement uses TRBV19 and TRBJ2-5; 12 bases align to TRBD2. CDR3 length: 14 amino acids. The germline V gene encodes CDR1 LNHDA and CDR2 SQIVND (reference sequence). V trimming: 7 bases; J trimming: 3 bases; junction bases outside the gene matches: 3. The CDR3 nucleotides are TGTGCCAGTAATAGACTAGCGGGAGAAGAGACCCAGTACTTC. It yields the protein CASNRLAGEETQYF. Full variable domain (outside the CDR3, taken from reference TRBV19 and TRBJ2-5): DGGITQSPKYLFRKEGQNVTLSCEQNLNHDAMYWYRQDPGQGLRLIYYSQIVNDFQKGDIAEGYSVSREKKESFPLTVTSAQKNPTAFYLCASNRLAGEETQYFGPGTRLLVL.

The chain recombines TRBV9 with TRBJ2-5, with D uncertain. CDR1 is SGDLS and CDR2 is YYNGEE in the germline V gene. V gave up 4 bases and J gave up 1 base, with 17 bases separating them. This CDR3 has 16 amino acids. The CDR3 nucleotides are TGTGCCAGCAGCCCCTCCGCTCGAGGCACCCAAGAGACCCAGTACTTC. As protein: CASSPSARGTQETQYF.

The V gene is TRBV27, the J gene TRBJ1-1; 9 bases are a match to TRBD1. Germline V CDR1 and CDR2: MNHEY, SMNVEV (reference sequence). This CDR3 region has 17 residues. V lost 5 bases to trimming and J lost 0 bases; unmatched junction nucleotides: 10. The DNA for the CDR3 is TGTGCCAGCAGTCCGCTTGGGACAGGGCGGTTGAACACTGAAGCTTTCTTT. Protein: CASSPLGTGRLNTEAFF.

This rearrangement joins TRBV25-1 to TRBJ1-2, with D perhaps TRBD1 (6 bases). This CDR3 is 13 amino acids long. V was trimmed by 6 bases and J by 2 bases, leaving 10 bases between them. Looked up from germline, CDR1 is MGHDK and CDR2 is SYGVNS. The chain's CDR3 is CASSGQSNYGYTF. CDR3 in DNA: TGTGCCAGCAGCGGACAGAGCAACTATGGCTACACCTTC.

J is TRBJ1-2 and V is TRBV4-1, with D perhaps matching TRBD1 (5 bases). Trimming left V 0 bases short and J 5 bases short, with 16 bases between. The germline V gene has CDR1 MGHRA and CDR2 YSYEKL. The CDR3 runs to 16 residues. The CDR3 sequence: CASSQDAGRVGYGYTF. The CDR3 DNA reads TGCGCCAGCAGCCAAGACGCAGGGAGGGTAGGATATGGCTACACCTTC.

The chain uses TRBV6-5 and TRBJ1-6; D unresolved. V shed 2 bases and J shed 8 bases, with 16 bases lying between them. Germline loops: CDR1 MNHEY, CDR2 SVGAGI. This CDR3 has 16 amino acids. The DNA of the CDR3 is TGTGCCAGCAGTTACCGCGGGGTGAGGGTGGATTCACCCCTCCACTTT. It codes for CASSYRGVRVDSPLHF.

The table lists this clone with a few counts. The chain combines TRBV29-1 with TRBJ2-7, with a weak D call TRBD1 (6 bases). The CDR3 totals 14 residues. Germline CDR1 and CDR2: SQVTM and ANQGSEA. The ends were cut back, 4 bases at V and 0 bases at J, with 13 bases in the middle. CDR3 DNA: TGCAGCGTTGCTCAGGGGTCTTCCTCCTACGAGCAGTACTTC. Translated, it gives CSVAQGSSSYEQYF.

The CDR3 nucleotides are TGTGCCAGCTCACCGGGACAGGTGGAAGAGCAGTACTTC. The encoded protein is CASSPGQVEEQYF. The rearrangement joins TRBV18 to TRBJ2-7, with 8 bases identical to TRBD1. Germline V gives CDR1 KGHSH, CDR2 LQKENI. The V and J ends lost 3 bases and 7 bases, in that order; junction bases with no gene match: 5. The CDR3 runs 13 residues. Full variable domain (missing parts from reference TRBV18 and TRBJ2-7): NAGVMQNPRHLVRRRGQEARLRCSPMKGHSHVYWYRQLPEEGLKFMVYLQKENIIDESGMPKERFSAEFPKEGPSILRIQQVVRGDSAAYFCASSPGQVEEQYFGPGTRLTVT.

V gene TRBV12-5 combines with J gene TRBJ1-1; 8 bases agree with TRBD1. This CDR3 has 17 amino acids. With 5 bases clipped from V and 4 bases from J, the junction kept 15 bases outside the gene matches. Germline V lookup: CDR1 LGHNT, CDR2 FRNRAP. The CDR3 reads CASGRTPGQGGFTEAFF. The DNA for the CDR3 is TGTGCTAGTGGTCGTACCCCCGGACAGGGAGGGTTCACTGAAGCTTTCTTT.

The chain joins TRBV7-2 to TRBJ2-3; unclear D gene. From germline, CDR1 is SGHTA and CDR2 FQGNSA. V was pared by 3 bases and J by 2 bases, with 6 bases between. This CDR3 has 13 residues. The CDR3 DNA reads TGTGCCAGCAGCTTGGACCACACAGATACGCAGTATTTT. It is translated as CASSLDHTDTQYF.

J is TRBJ1-2 and V is TRBV25-1; no definite D call. The V gene's germline CDR1 is MGHDK and CDR2 SYGVNS. The length of the CDR3 is 14 residues. V lost 3 bases and J lost 4, with 12 bases in between. This chain's CDR3 is CASSDPQGFYGYTF. The CDR3 DNA sequence: TGTGCCAGCAGTGACCCCCAAGGTTTCTATGGCTACACCTTC.

The rearrangement joins TRBV18 to TRBJ2-7; D is undetermined. The CDR3 is 14 residues long. V was trimmed by 6 bases and J by 5 bases, leaving 17 bases between them. Germline CDR1 KGHSH, CDR2 LQKENI. CDR3 sequence (DNA): TGTGCCAGCTCCAAAATTACGGGCGGAGACGAGCAGTACTTC. This sequence encodes CASSKITGGDEQYF.

The gene calls are TRBV19 and TRBJ1-1; tentatively, D is TRBD1 (5 bases). The V and J ends lost 1 base and 4 bases respectively, with 10 bases between them. Germline lookup yields CDR1 LNHDA and CDR2 SQIVND (reference sequence). The CDR3 loop spans 14 amino acids. CDR3 loop: CASSIVGAPTEAFF. CDR3 nucleotide sequence: TGTGCCAGTAGTATAGTTGGGGCGCCCACTGAAGCTTTCTTT.